This TCR beta chain appears in the sequencing data of a study of vaccination effects on CD4 cells after COVID-19. Study results and caveats: Late post-vaccination, clones induced by infection and those induced by vaccine underwent marked clonal contraction.

Remarks on this clone: Antigen: not known.

The data were produced by immunoSEQ multiplex PCR, yet TCRdb's version contains in-frame clones alone and is incomplete. The sample includes tens of thousands of clones, roughly 70% of them seen just once. Unmatched junction bases numbered 6, after V lost 2 bases and J lost 4 bases. The CDR3 loop spans 15 amino acids. CDR1 is SGHNT, CDR2 YENEEA, per germline. After expansion with viral peptide pools in the ViraFEST assay, antigen-specific CD4+ T cells were sequenced. Isolation of CD4+ T cells took place after 10 days of culture. Nucleocapsid antibodies were negative in the vaccine recipients, who had never had SARS-CoV-2 infection.

The sample consisted of CD4+ T cells from PBMCs cultured with SARS-CoV-2 spike peptides, taken before COVID-19 vaccination. This chain uses TRBV11-3 with TRBJ2-3, with 7 bases identical to TRBD1. The sequence was collected from a human donor who received a COVID-19 vaccine. CDR3 residues: CASSLRGGVADTQYF. The CDR3 DNA reads as TGTGCCAGCAGCTTAAGAGGGGGCGTCGCAGATACGCAGTATTTT.